Presented here are 23 T cell receptor beta chains from one specimen sequenced in a study of shared clonotypes between healthy human individuals. The data were produced by immunoSEQ multiplex PCR, yet TCRdb's version contains in-frame clones alone and is incomplete. The data contain hundreds of thousands of clones, approximately 77% of them singletons. Sequencing was carried out using PBMCs. Source of these receptors: a woman between 40 and 50 years old in good health. Some clones in this sample may be carry-over from other donors' samples.

The chain uses TRBV14 and TRBJ2-1; D is ambiguous. The CDR3 contains 13 residues. CDR1 is SGHDN, CDR2 FVKESK, per germline. The ends were cut back, 4 bases at V and 8 bases at J, with 12 bases in the middle. The CDR3, as DNA: TGTGCCAGCAGCCCCGCCGTCTCCCATGAGCAGTTCTTC. This encodes CASSPAVSHEQFF.

This clone has just one count. The J gene is TRBJ1-5, the V gene TRBV11-2; 8 bases are a match to TRBD1. The CDR3 spans 14 residues. The V gene end was trimmed by 2 bases and the J gene end by 6 bases; junction bases not matched to a gene: 3. In germline, CDR1 is SGHAT, CDR2 FQNNGV. In DNA, the CDR3 is TGTGCCAGCAGCTTAAGGACAGGGCCTCAGCCCCAGCATTTT. This translates into CASSLRTGPQPQHF.

This clone was counted between two and nine times. This chain links TRBV4-3 with TRBJ2-1; TRBD2 matches at 9 bases. Germline-derived CDR1 and CDR2 are LGHNA and YSLEER. The CDR3 is made up of 17 amino acids. Trimming at V came to 3 bases and at J to 7 bases, leaving 13 bases not matched to a gene. The CDR3 DNA reads as TGCGCCAGCAGCCACTTTAAGGGCGGGAGGGTTATGAATGAGCAGTTCTTC. It yields the protein CASSHFKGGRVMNEQFF.

CDR3 sequence (DNA): TGTGCCAGCAGCTTGTTAGGCCTAGCGGGAGGGATGGAGTACGAGCAGTACTTC. Encoded protein: CASSLLGLAGGMEYEQYF. This chain links TRBV5-6 with TRBJ2-7; 12 bases are shared with TRBD2. Germline loops: CDR1 SGHDT, CDR2 YYEEEE. The CDR3 consists of 18 residues. V gave up 1 base and J gave up 4 bases; unmatched junction bases: 12.

CDR3 sequence reads: CASSLEGRGGTDTQYF. CDR3 bases: TGTGCCAGCAGCTTAGAGGGGAGAGGTGGCACAGATACGCAGTATTTT. V and J are TRBV7-3 and TRBJ2-3; either TRBD1 or TRBD2 may supply D (5 bases each). This CDR3 has 16 amino acids. Germline V gene lookup returns CDR1 SGHTA and CDR2 FQGTGA. Between the trimmed V and J ends, which lost 2 bases and 1 base, there was a span of 13 bases.

This clone was recorded once. A read error is possible here, since a much larger clone lies one base away. This rearrangement joins TRBV30 to TRBJ1-4, with 7 bases that match TRBD1. The CDR3 consists of 14 residues. V was clipped by 3 bases and J by 5 bases; unmatched bases: 6. CDR1 and CDR2 (germline): GTSNPN, SVGIG (reference sequence). The CDR3 DNA follows: TGTGCCTGGAGCGGGGACAGACCAAATGAAAAACTGTTTTTT. Translating it yields CAWSGDRPNEKLFF.

The chain carries TRBV29-1 and TRBJ2-1, with 7 bases fitting TRBD1. Germline-derived CDR1 and CDR2 are SQVTM and ANQGSEA. The CDR3 is 13 amino acids. The junction had 3 bases not matched to a gene; V was cut back by 7 bases and J by 0 bases. This chain's CDR3 is CSARTGSYNEQFF. CDR3 nucleotides: TGCAGCGCCAGGACAGGCTCCTACAATGAGCAGTTCTTC.

The CDR3 sequence: CASSGSYEQYF. CDR3 bases: TGTGCCAGCAGCGGCAGCTACGAGCAGTACTTC. The V and J genes are TRBV7-8 and TRBJ2-7; no clear D gene. Per the germline V gene, CDR1 is SGHVS and CDR2 is FQNEAQ. CDR3 length: 11 amino acids. Trimming cost V 5 bases and J 3 bases, with 5 bases left between them.

The chain couples TRBV4-3 to TRBJ2-3, with 10 bases fitting TRBD2. This CDR3 is built from 15 residues. The junction had 9 bases not matched to a gene; V was cut back by 6 bases and J by 6 bases. Germline V gene sequence: CDR1 LGHNA, CDR2 YSLEER. The CDR3 bases are TGCGCCAGCAGTCAAAGCGGGAGGGCCGGGGATACGCAGTATTTT. Its translation: CASSQSGRAGDTQYF.

The rearrangement uses TRBV7-2 and TRBJ2-1; D is ambiguous. The CDR3 is 13 residues long. Germline-derived CDR1 and CDR2 are SGHTA and FQGNSA. Between the trimmed V and J ends, which lost 3 bases and 1 base, there was a span of 4 bases. This CDR3 reads CASSFNSYNEQFF. CDR3 bases: TGTGCCAGCAGCTTCAATTCCTACAATGAGCAGTTCTTC.

In this sample, this clone turned up a few times. The chain uses TRBV5-1 and TRBJ2-7; D is perhaps TRBD1 (5 bases). V was trimmed by 3 bases and J by 0 bases, leaving 10 bases between them. CDR1 SGHRS and CDR2 YFSETQ come from the germline V gene. The CDR3 is 14 residues long. CDR3 nucleotides: TGCGCCAGCAGCTCAGACAGCACCTCCTACGAGCAGTACTTC. Encoded protein: CASSSDSTSYEQYF.

CDR3 bases: TGTGCCGGCAAAGGGACAGTCAACTATGGCTACACCTTC. This sequence encodes CAGKGTVNYGYTF. The rearrangement links TRBV2 to TRBJ1-2; TRBD1 agrees at 7 bases. J lost 2 bases, V lost 11 bases, and 8 bases had no gene match. Germline assignment: CDR1 SNHLY and CDR2 FYNNEI. The CDR3 covers 13 residues.

This clone has a single count. Other DNA sequences in the sample encode the same CDR3. The chain has TRBV30 and TRBJ1-5; the D is unclear. Germline V gene data show CDR1 as GTSNPN and CDR2 as SVGIG (reference sequence). CDR3 size: 13 residues. V was trimmed by 0 bases and J by 7 bases, leaving 10 bases between them. The chain's CDR3 is CAWSVRRGQPQHF. CDR3 coding DNA: TGTGCCTGGAGTGTAAGACGAGGCCAGCCCCAGCATTTT. Drawing the rest from reference TRBV30 and TRBJ1-5, the complete variable domain is SQTIHQWPATLVQPVGSPLSLECTVEGTSNPNLYWYRQAAGRGLQLLFYSVGIGQISSEVPQNLSASRPQDRQFILSSKKLLLSDSGFYLCAWSVRRGQPQHFGDGTRLSIL.

This rearrangement joins TRBV14 to TRBJ2-1; 8 bases fit TRBD2. This CDR3 has 19 residues. The germline gives CDR1 SGHDN, CDR2 FVKESK. Trimming removed 3 bases from V and 2 bases from J; junction bases left unmatched: 15. CDR3 protein: CASSHIYGRAGGAYNEQFF. The CDR3 nucleotides are TGTGCCAGCAGCCATATTTACGGGAGGGCCGGAGGGGCCTACAATGAGCAGTTCTTC. Looking up the rest from reference TRBV14 and TRBJ2-1 gives the full variable domain: EAGVTQFPSHSVIEKGQTVTLRCDPISGHDNLYWYRRVMGKEIKFLLHFVKESKQDESGMPNNRFLAERTGGTYSTLKVQPAELEDSGVYFCASSHIYGRAGGAYNEQFFGPGTRLTVL.

The gene calls are TRBV6-6 and TRBJ1-2; a weak D match, TRBD1 (6 bases). V lost 5 bases and J lost 4, with 17 bases in between. Germline values: CDR1 MNHNY, CDR2 SVGAGI (reference sequence). The CDR3 has 15 residues. The CDR3 DNA is TGTGCCAGCAGTAACGCAGGGGCGGCGTCCTATGGCTACACCTTC. Encoded protein: CASSNAGAASYGYTF.

The chain uses TRBV4-1 and TRBJ2-5; D possibly corresponds to TRBD2 (6 bases). Germline values: CDR1 MGHRA, CDR2 YSYEKL. This CDR3 spans 17 amino acids. V was clipped by 4 bases and J by 5 bases, with 23 bases between them. Written as DNA, the CDR3 is TGCGCCAGCAGCCGAGAAGATGGGCAGGGAGGATGGGAGACCCAGTACTTC. Its protein is CASSREDGQGGWETQYF.

J is TRBJ2-7 and V is TRBV10-3, with 8 bases lining up with TRBD1. CDR3 size: 13 residues. From germline, CDR1 is ENHRY and CDR2 SYGVKD. V lost 6 bases and J lost 6; bases outside the gene matches: 7. CDR3 sequence: CAIRGDRGPEQYF. CDR3 coding DNA: TGTGCCATCAGAGGCGACAGGGGTCCCGAGCAGTACTTC.

There are a few counts of this clone. This chain uses TRBV15 with TRBJ2-2; 10 nucleotides match TRBD1. The CDR3 has 17 amino acids. Per germline, CDR1 LNHNV and CDR2 YYDKDF (reference sequence). V was pared by 3 bases and J by 5 bases, with 9 bases of the junction left unmatched. CDR3 nucleotide sequence: TGTGCCACCAGCAGCACCGGGACAGGGGTGCGGACCGGGGAGCTGTTTTTT. It codes for CATSSTGTGVRTGELFF.

This chain connects TRBV2 to TRBJ2-1, with no clear D. The germline V gene encodes CDR1 SNHLY and CDR2 FYNNEI. Trimming removed 3 bases from V and 4 bases from J, with 13 bases in between. The CDR3 is 15 amino acids. CDR3 protein: CASSEMSPLYNEQFF. The CDR3 DNA reads TGTGCCAGCAGTGAGATGTCACCCCTTTACAATGAGCAGTTCTTC. Complete variable domain (other parts from reference TRBV2 and TRBJ2-1): EPEVTQTPSHQVTQMGQEVILRCVPISNHLYFYWYRQILGQKVEFLVSFYNNEISEKSEIFDDQFSVERPDGSNFTLKIRSTKLEDSAMYFCASSEMSPLYNEQFFGPGTRLTVL.

The rearrangement uses TRBV5-4 and TRBJ2-7; D is unresolved. With 0 bases removed from V and 3 bases from J, the gap between germline ends came to 16 bases. The germline V gene encodes CDR1 SGHNT and CDR2 YYREEE (reference sequence). The CDR3 length is 16 residues. This chain's CDR3 is CASSLAPRSPDYEQYF. The CDR3 region has the DNA TGTGCCAGCAGCTTGGCTCCCCGGTCCCCCGACTACGAGCAGTACTTC.

V is TRBV11-3 and J is TRBJ2-1, with D possibly matching TRBD2 (6 bases). The CDR3 extends over 15 amino acids. The germline V gene has CDR1 SGHNT and CDR2 YENEEA. V was trimmed by 4 bases and J by 5 bases, leaving 15 bases between them. Written as DNA, the CDR3 is TGTGCCAGCAGCTACCGTAGCGGTACGAACAATGAGCAGTTCTTC. This codes for CASSYRSGTNNEQFF.

The CDR3 reads CASSPLRVGGNQPQHF. The CDR3 DNA reads TGTGCCAGCAGTCCCCTAAGAGTGGGGGGCAATCAGCCCCAGCATTTT. The chain combines TRBV2 with TRBJ1-5, with D tentatively TRBD1 (5 bases). This CDR3 spans 16 amino acids. The V gene lost 5 bases and the J gene lost 2 bases, with 16 bases spanning the gap. Germline V gives CDR1 SNHLY, CDR2 FYNNEI.

This clone was detected many times. The sample has other DNA sequences that encode this CDR3 too. V and J are TRBV29-1 and TRBJ1-1; TRBD1 matches 7 bases. The CDR3 spans 16 residues. CDR1 is SQVTM and CDR2 is ANQGSEA in the germline V gene. Trimming took 4 bases from V and 1 from J; bases not matched to a gene: 12. For the CDR3, the DNA is TGCAGCGTTGCCCCTTTTTCACGACAGGGGAACACTGAAGCTTTCTTT. This sequence encodes CSVAPFSRQGNTEAFF.